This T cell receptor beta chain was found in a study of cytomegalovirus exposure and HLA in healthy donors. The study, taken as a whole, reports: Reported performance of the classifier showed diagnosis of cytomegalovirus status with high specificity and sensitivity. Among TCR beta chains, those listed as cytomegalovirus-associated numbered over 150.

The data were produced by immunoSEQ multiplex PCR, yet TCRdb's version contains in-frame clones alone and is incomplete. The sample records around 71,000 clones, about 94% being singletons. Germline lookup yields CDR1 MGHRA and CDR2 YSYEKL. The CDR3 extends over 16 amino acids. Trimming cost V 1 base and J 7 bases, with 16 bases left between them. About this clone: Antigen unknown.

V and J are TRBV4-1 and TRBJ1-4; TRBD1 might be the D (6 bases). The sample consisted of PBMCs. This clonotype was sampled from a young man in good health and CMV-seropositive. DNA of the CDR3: TGCGCCAGCAGCCAAGCGGACAACAGGGTGGGTGAAAAACTGTTTTTT. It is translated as CASSQADNRVGEKLFF.